This T cell receptor (beta chain) appears in the sequencing data of a study of blood T cells in healthy people across ages. V gave up 3 bases and J gave up 1 base; unmatched junction bases: 1. Germline V gene lookup returns CDR1 LGHNA and CDR2 YSLEER. CDR3 length equals 15 residues. This clonotype was detected only a few times. Its matching antigen is unknown. General study results and limits: Comparison with aged donors showed that long-lived donors had more naive CD4+ cells and higher diversity.

Through a sample-barcoded 5' primer and a J-beta primer mix, a second PCR was run for 7 to 11 cycles. One entry per CDR3 protein results from TCRdb running MiXCR on the 5' RACE reads. The table includes roughly 1.5 million distinct CDR3 sequences, about 42% detected once. Sequencing was performed on blood. The V gene is TRBV4-3, the J gene TRBJ2-5; 11 bases are shared with TRBD2. The TCR was taken from a woman between 18 and 30 years old in good health. The CDR3 loop is CASSQTSGVQETQYF. CDR3 nucleotides: TGCGCCAGCAGCCAGACTAGCGGGGTCCAAGAGACCCAGTACTTC.